Each of the 27 T cell receptor beta chains below was sequenced from the same sample in a study of CD8 T cells in ankylosing spondylitis. Study findings and constraints: Seemingly characteristic of ankylosing spondylitis blood was a TCR beta motif consisting of under ten highly homologous variants.

No antigen has been identified for these receptors. TCRdb re-analysed the 5' RACE reads in MiXCR, keeping a single row per CDR3 protein. The sample includes about 840,000 distinct CDR3 sequences, approximately 10% of them seen just once. Sequences were obtained from blood, either unsorted or a sorted T cell fraction (not recorded which). The receptors shown here come from a male donor with ankylosing spondylitis.

This clonotype has at least ten counts. The chain carries TRBV6-1 and TRBJ2-7; 7 nucleotides line up with TRBD1. The V gene end was trimmed by 5 bases and the J gene end by 7 bases; junction bases not matched to a gene: 14. CDR1 and CDR2 from the germline V gene are MNHNS and SASEGT. The CDR3 consists of 15 residues. The CDR3 region has the DNA TGTGCCAGCAGTCTCCGGGACAGCTTTTTAGGAGAGCAGTACTTC. Residues: CASSLRDSFLGEQYF.

At least ten counts were recorded for this clonotype. The rearrangement uses TRBV29-1 and TRBJ2-2; D may be TRBD1 (5 bases). The germline V gene encodes CDR1 SQVTM and CDR2 ANQGSEA. This CDR3 region has 13 residues. V was clipped by 5 bases and J by 2 bases, with 9 bases between them. CDR3 in DNA: TGCAGCGTTCGGCAGGGAAACACCGGGGAGCTGTTTTTT. It encodes CSVRQGNTGELFF.

This clonotype was observed a handful of times. The chain recombines TRBV7-9 with TRBJ2-1; TRBD1 or TRBD2 may be the D gene (5 bases each). V lost 7 bases and J 6 bases, leaving 16 bases between the germline ends. The CDR3 is 14 amino acids. Germline V gene data show CDR1 as SEHNR and CDR2 as FQNEAQ (reference sequence). This CDR3 reads CASNTARGVNEQFF. The CDR3 DNA sequence: TGTGCCAGCAACACGGCGAGGGGAGTCAATGAGCAGTTCTTC.

This clonotype was counted a few times. The J gene is TRBJ1-6, the V gene TRBV7-2; 10 nucleotides align to TRBD1. The germline CDR1 and CDR2 sequences are SGHTA and FQGNSA. CDR3 size: 17 residues. J lost 0 bases, V lost 6 bases, and 5 bases had no gene match. The CDR3 DNA is TGTGCCAGCAGTCGACAGGGGGCGAGCTCCTATAATTCACCCCTCCACTTT. Protein sequence: CASSRQGASSYNSPLHF.

In this sample, this clonotype turned up a few times. The chain couples TRBV6-5 to TRBJ1-1, with D uncertain. CDR3 length: 15 amino acids. CDR1 is MNHEY and CDR2 is SVGAGI in the germline V gene. With 3 bases removed from V and 0 bases from J, the gap between germline ends came to 11 bases. The CDR3 sequence is CASSYQVSVNTEAFF. CDR3 nucleotides: TGTGCCAGCAGTTATCAGGTGTCGGTGAACACTGAAGCTTTCTTT.

The V and J genes are TRBV5-1 and TRBJ2-3; the match to TRBD1 covers 8 bases. The CDR3 has 16 amino acids. Germline V CDR1 and CDR2: SGHRS, YFSETQ. Losses at the gene ends were 5 bases for V and 2 bases for J; bases not matched to a gene: 10. Here the CDR3 DNA reads TGCGCCAGCAGGCTAGGACAGGGTGTGATCACAGATACGCAGTATTTT. This encodes CASRLGQGVITDTQYF.

Only a few counts were recorded for this clonotype. This chain connects TRBV12-3 or TRBV12-4 to TRBJ2-7; 11 bases are a match to TRBD2. CDR3 length: 14 residues. J gave up 3 bases and V 5 bases, and 3 bases lay outside the gene matches. CDR3 coding DNA: TGTGCCAGCAGTAAGGGACTAGCGGTCTACGAGCAGTACTTC. The encoded protein is CASSKGLAVYEQYF.

This clonotype turned up a few times. V and J are TRBV3-1 and TRBJ1-5; TRBD1 matches at 7 bases. Germline loops: CDR1 LGHDT, CDR2 YNNKEL (reference sequence). The length of the CDR3 is 18 residues. After removal of 4 bases from V and 1 base from J, the junction contained 13 bases not matched to a gene. CDR3 region: CASSPSTGYGLSNQPQHF. CDR3 DNA: TGTGCCAGCAGCCCTTCGACAGGGTATGGGTTAAGCAATCAGCCCCAGCATTTT.

This clonotype was detected only a few times. J is TRBJ2-1 and V is TRBV20-1, with 12 bases lining up with TRBD2. There are 16 residues in the CDR3. CDR1 is DFQATT, CDR2 SNEGSKA, per germline (reference sequence). V shed 6 bases and J 4 bases; nucleotides not matched to a gene: 10. The CDR3 protein is CSAGLAGGPQYNEQFF. As DNA, the CDR3 is TGCAGTGCAGGGCTAGCGGGGGGGCCTCAATACAATGAGCAGTTCTTC.

In this sample, this clonotype turned up a few times. V and J are TRBV20-1 and TRBJ2-7, with a weak D call TRBD2 (5 bases). Germline values: CDR1 DFQATT, CDR2 SNEGSKA (reference sequence). V lost 3 bases and J lost 2, with 8 bases in between. The CDR3 spans 12 residues. CDR3 region: CSASQRPYEQYF. The CDR3 DNA follows: TGCAGTGCTAGTCAGCGGCCCTACGAGCAGTACTTC.

The genes are TRBV20-1 and TRBJ2-7, with D hard to call. The CDR3 sequence is 13 residues long. The germline CDR1 and CDR2 sequences are DFQATT and SNEGSKA (reference sequence). V lost 6 bases and J lost 0, with 12 bases in between. The CDR3 coding sequence is TGCAGTGCCAGCTGGCAAAGCTCCTACGAGCAGTACTTC. Translated: CSASWQSSYEQYF.

The chain has TRBV7-2 and TRBJ1-2; 9 bases are shared with TRBD1. The germline V gene encodes CDR1 SGHTA and CDR2 FQGNSA. The length of the CDR3 is 14 residues. With V trimmed by 0 bases and J by 7 bases, 3 bases remained unmatched. This CDR3 is CASSLAGTGSGYTF. Written as DNA, the CDR3 is TGTGCCAGCAGCTTAGCTGGGACAGGGAGTGGCTACACCTTC.

This clonotype was detected only a few times. The J gene is TRBJ1-1, the V gene TRBV6-5; possibly TRBD1 for D (6 bases). The germline V and J ends were trimmed by 2 bases and 4 bases, with 17 bases remaining between them. Germline CDR1 MNHEY, CDR2 SVGAGI. This CDR3 contains 16 residues. CDR3 loop: CASSYAGGGLFTEAFF. The CDR3 nucleotides are TGTGCCAGCAGTTACGCCGGAGGGGGTTTGTTCACTGAAGCTTTCTTT.

The rearrangement joins TRBV10-3 to TRBJ2-1; 8 bases are a match to TRBD2. The CDR3 sequence is 17 residues long. Germline trimming cut 4 bases from V and 1 base from J; bases unmatched to any gene: 9. The V gene's germline CDR1 is ENHRY and CDR2 SYGVKD. CDR3 bases: TGTGCCATCAGTGGCGGTGGTAGCGGGGCGTCCTACAATGAGCAGTTCTTC. Protein product: CAISGGGSGASYNEQFF.

This rearrangement joins TRBV10-3 to TRBJ1-1, with a weak D call TRBD1 (6 bases). Between the trimmed V and J ends, which lost 11 bases and 2 bases, there was a span of 12 bases. The CDR3 loop spans 12 amino acids. Germline V gene sequence: CDR1 ENHRY, CDR2 SYGVKD. The CDR3 is CAGGGGNTEAFF. CDR3 nucleotide sequence: TGTGCCGGAGGGGGGGGTAACACTGAAGCTTTCTTT.

In its sample, this clonotype was seen a few times. V is TRBV6-2 or TRBV6-3 and J is TRBJ2-2; D not resolved. CDR3 size: 12 residues. Germline CDR1 MNHEY, CDR2 SVGEGT. The DNA of the CDR3 is TGTGCGTGTTCAGAGAACACCGGGGAGCTGTTTTTT. Its translation: CACSENTGELFF.

The V call is TRBV20-1, the J call TRBJ2-7; TRBD2 might be the D (6 bases). Trimming took off 6 bases at V and 2 bases at J, with 23 bases between the two ends. Germline V gene sequence: CDR1 DFQATT, CDR2 SNEGSKA (reference sequence). This CDR3 spans 16 amino acids. The CDR3 nucleotides read TGCAGTGCAGCGGGCGGGGCGCTGACCCGGGCCTACGAGCAGTACTTC. Its protein is CSAAGGALTRAYEQYF.

A few counts support this clonotype. The chain recombines TRBV5-1 with TRBJ1-1; D call uncertain. With 4 bases removed from V and 4 bases from J, the gap between germline ends came to 14 bases. The CDR3 consists of 14 residues. The V gene's germline CDR1 is SGHRS and CDR2 YFSETQ. CDR3 in DNA: TGCGCCAGCAGCGTGGAGGGCTCCAGCACTGAAGCTTTCTTT. Amino acids: CASSVEGSSTEAFF.

A few counts support this clonotype. CDR3 bases: TGCGCCAGCAGCTTGGAGAGCACCACCTACAATGAGCAGTTCTTC. Amino acids: CASSLESTTYNEQFF. The chain couples TRBV5-1 to TRBJ2-1, with D hard to call. Germline CDR1 is SGHRS and CDR2 is YFSETQ. V dropped 0 bases and J dropped 2 bases, with 9 bases sitting between them. The CDR3 has 15 residues. Full variable domain (rest looked up from reference TRBV5-1 and TRBJ2-1): KAGVTQTPRYLIKTRGQQVTLSCSPISGHRSVSWYQQTPGQGLQFLFEYFSETQRNKGNFPGRFSGRQFSNSRSEMNVSTLELGDSALYLCASSLESTTYNEQFFGPGTRLTVL.

This clonotype has a handful of counts. The chain has TRBV20-1 and TRBJ1-2; D call uncertain. Between the trimmed V and J ends, which lost 3 bases and 8 bases, there was a span of 10 bases. Germline V lookup: CDR1 DFQATT, CDR2 SNEGSKA (reference sequence). The CDR3 consists of 11 residues. This CDR3 reads CSASQRAGYTF. CDR3 in DNA: TGCAGTGCTAGTCAGAGGGCAGGCTACACCTTC.

This chain uses TRBV7-6 with TRBJ2-1; D may be TRBD2 (6 bases). The CDR3 is 16 amino acids. V lost 5 bases, J lost 7 bases, and 21 bases lay in between. The germline V gene has CDR1 SGHVS and CDR2 FNYEAQ. The CDR3: CASSVRPPGSANEQFF. In nucleotides, the CDR3 is TGTGCCAGCAGCGTTAGGCCCCCCGGGAGTGCGAATGAGCAGTTCTTC.

This clonotype was found a few times. The rearrangement joins TRBV7-9 to TRBJ2-1, with 14 bases fitting TRBD2. The CDR3 totals 15 residues. The germline V gene encodes CDR1 SEHNR and CDR2 FQNEAQ (reference sequence). Losses at the gene ends were 5 bases for V and 11 bases for J; bases not matched to a gene: 8. CDR3 sequence (DNA): TGTGCCAGCAGCCCCTGGCGACTAGCGGGAGGGAAGCAGTTCTTC. This gives the protein CASSPWRLAGGKQFF.

The chain employs TRBV20-1 and TRBJ2-7, with TRBD2 matching 8 bases. The CDR3 is 12 amino acids. V lost 6 bases and J lost 6; bases outside the gene matches: 7. CDR1 and CDR2 (germline): DFQATT, SNEGSKA (reference sequence). CDR3 in amino acids: CSAQREFFEQYF. CDR3 in DNA: TGCAGTGCCCAGCGGGAGTTTTTCGAGCAGTACTTC.

This clonotype was recorded at least ten times. The chain is built from TRBV4-2 and TRBJ2-7; possible D gene TRBD1, 6 bases. Germline V lookup: CDR1 LGHNA, CDR2 YNFKEQ. The CDR3 contains 12 residues. V was cut by 0 bases and J by 8 bases, with 8 bases left in between. In DNA form, the CDR3 reads TGTGCCAGCAGCCAAGACAGGGGACAGCAGTACTTC. Its protein is CASSQDRGQQYF.

The J gene is TRBJ1-5, the V gene TRBV28; no definite D call. The CDR3 spans 12 residues. V was trimmed by 2 bases and J by 6 bases, leaving 5 bases between them. The germline V gene encodes CDR1 MDHEN and CDR2 SYDVKM. The CDR3 loop is CASSLARQPQHF. The CDR3 DNA reads as TGTGCCAGCAGTTTAGCTCGTCAGCCCCAGCATTTT.

This chain uses TRBV29-1 with TRBJ1-4, with D hard to call. This CDR3 region has 14 residues. In germline, CDR1 is SQVTM, CDR2 ANQGSEA. Trimming pared 2 bases from V and 0 bases from J, leaving 7 bases between. This CDR3 reads CSVESPATNEKLFF. CDR3 nucleotides: TGCAGCGTTGAAAGTCCAGCAACTAATGAAAAACTGTTTTTT.

This clonotype has ten or more counts. DNA of the CDR3: TGCAGCGTTGCTGGGCAGGGGGCGGCCTACGAGCAGTACTTC. Translated, it gives CSVAGQGAAYEQYF. The chain couples TRBV29-1 to TRBJ2-7, with 8 bases fitting TRBD1. V trimming: 4 bases; J trimming: 2 bases; junction bases outside the gene matches: 7. In germline, CDR1 is SQVTM, CDR2 ANQGSEA. CDR3 size: 14 residues.